Presented here are 13 T cell receptor beta chains from one specimen sequenced in a study of blood T cells in healthy people across ages. A second PCR of about 6 to 12 cycles used a sample-barcoded 5' primer and a J-beta primer mix. TCRdb used MiXCR to reprocess the 5' RACE reads, holding one entry per CDR3 protein. The table has approximately 900,000 distinct CDR3 sequences, 29% seen once. The same data also contributed to another study, on T cells of mothers and their children.

Sequencing was carried out using blood. These receptor sequences come from a woman aged 40 to 49 in good health.

This clonotype has just a few counts. The final CDR3 position lacks the conserved phenylalanine or tryptophan, pointing to a likely read error. It is unclear where the CDR3 begins or ends on the DNA, so no DNA is shown, and the CDR3 is as TCRdb lists it. The genes are TRBV20-1 and TRBJ2-5; no DNA check was done on the table's D call, TRBD2. The CDR3 length is 11 residues, termini included. Germline loops: CDR1 DFQATT, CDR2 SNEGSKA (reference sequence). The CDR3 protein is CSARTSGPPFL.

This clonotype was seen many times. The chain has TRBV5-4 and TRBJ2-1, with D perhaps given as TRBD1 or TRBD2 (6 bases each). Germline CDR1 and CDR2: SGHNT and YYREEE (reference sequence). This CDR3 is 15 amino acids long. V was shortened by 1 base and J by 5 bases, with 13 bases between the two germline ends. The DNA of the CDR3 is TGTGCCAGCAGCTTGAGGGGGGCTCGAAACAATGAGCAGTTCTTC. It encodes CASSLRGARNNEQFF.

This clonotype was counted at least ten times. This chain connects TRBV28 to TRBJ2-1; 10 nucleotides agree with TRBD2. Losses at the gene ends were 5 bases for V and 2 bases for J; bases not matched to a gene: 12. There are 18 residues in the CDR3. CDR1 is MDHEN, CDR2 SYDVKM, per germline. In DNA, the CDR3 is TGTGCCAGCAGTCCGCCGACTCTACTAGCGGGAACCTACAATGAGCAGTTCTTC. As protein: CASSPPTLLAGTYNEQFF.

The chain has TRBV11-2 and TRBJ2-7, with D perhaps matching TRBD1 or TRBD2 (5 bases each). The germline gives CDR1 SGHAT, CDR2 FQNNGV. This CDR3 has 20 residues. Trimming shortened V by 1 base and J by 5 bases, and 30 bases separated the two germline ends. CDR3 loop: CASSLGLFGAGRAGTDEQYF. For the CDR3, the DNA is TGTGCCAGCAGCTTAGGGTTATTCGGAGCAGGGCGGGCCGGGACGGACGAGCAGTACTTC. The full variable domain, rest sourced from reference TRBV11-2 and TRBJ2-7, is EAGVAQSPRYKIIEKRQSVAFWCNPISGHATLYWYQQILGQGPKLLIQFQNNGVVDDSQLPKDRFSAERLKGVDSTLKIQPAKLEDSAVYLCASSLGLFGAGRAGTDEQYFGPGTRLTVT.

This clonotype was found many times. The V and J genes are TRBV7-8 and TRBJ2-7; D not resolved. With 7 bases removed from V and 0 bases from J, the gap between germline ends came to 16 bases. From germline, CDR1 is SGHVS and CDR2 FQNEAQ. CDR3 length equals 15 residues. In nucleotides, the CDR3 is TGTGCCAGCAACTCAAGACCGGAGAGCTCCTACGAGCAGTACTTC. Protein: CASNSRPESSYEQYF.

The V and J genes are TRBV6-1 and TRBJ2-1; D is perhaps TRBD1 or TRBD2 (5 bases each). TRBJ2-7 explains the end of the DNA better; the J call may be wrong. The CDR3 loop spans 14 amino acids. Germline CDR1 reads MNHNS; CDR2 reads SASEGT. The CDR3 bases are TGTGCCAGCAGATCGGGGCTTTTCTACAATGAGCAGTACTTC. It is translated as CASRSGLFYNEQYF.

This clonotype was seen repeatedly, ten times or more. The chain recombines TRBV7-2 with TRBJ1-2, with 7 positions matching TRBD1. CDR1 SGHTA and CDR2 FQGNSA come from the germline V gene. This CDR3 region has 15 residues. V shed 3 bases and J 8 bases; nucleotides not matched to a gene: 12. The CDR3 sequence is CASSFRDSRSYGYTF. The CDR3 DNA follows: TGTGCCAGCAGCTTCCGGGACAGCCGGTCGTACGGCTACACCTTC.

The chain is built from TRBV7-9 and TRBJ1-3; D is unresolved. Germline V gives CDR1 SEHNR, CDR2 FQNEAQ (reference sequence). Trimming left V 1 base short and J 0 bases short, with 10 bases between. The CDR3 is 16 residues long. CDR3 sequence (DNA): TGTGCCAGCAGCTTAGGGCCGGGCAGCTCTGGAAACACCATATATTTT. Translated: CASSLGPGSSGNTIYF.

This clonotype came up many times. This chain joins TRBV7-2 and TRBJ2-3; possible D gene TRBD1, 6 bases. This CDR3 spans 15 amino acids. Germline V gene lookup returns CDR1 SGHTA and CDR2 FQGNSA. The V gene lost 6 bases and the J gene lost 0 bases, with 13 bases spanning the gap. The CDR3 loop is CASRTGPSSTDTQYF. The CDR3 region has the DNA TGTGCCAGCAGGACAGGCCCTTCCAGCACAGATACGCAGTATTTT.

The chain is built from TRBV20-1 and TRBJ2-7; weak D call: TRBD2 (6 bases). CDR3 length: 13 residues. The germline gives CDR1 DFQATT, CDR2 SNEGSKA (reference sequence). V lost 4 bases to trimming and J lost 1 base, with 11 bases between them. CDR3 protein: CSAIGGNSYEQYF. In nucleotides, the CDR3 is TGCAGTGCTATTGGAGGGAATTCCTACGAGCAGTACTTC.

This clonotype was seen more than once but under ten times. V usage is TRBV5-5 and J usage is TRBJ2-1, with D uncertain. The ends were cut back, 2 bases at V and 0 bases at J, with 9 bases in the middle. The CDR3 loop spans 15 amino acids. Germline values: CDR1 SGHKS, CDR2 YYEKEE (reference sequence). DNA of the CDR3: TGTGCCAGCAGCTTTGAGACGAGCTCCTACAATGAGCAGTTCTTC. Amino acid sequence: CASSFETSSYNEQFF.

This clonotype appeared a few times. The V call is TRBV12-3 or TRBV12-4, the J call TRBJ1-6; maybe TRBD1 (5 bases). V was clipped by 2 bases and J by 10 bases, with 12 bases between them. The length of the CDR3 is 14 residues. CDR3 residues: CASSLKGLDSPLHF. CDR3 bases: TGTGCCAGCAGTTTAAAGGGGCTAGACTCACCCCTCCACTTT.

This clonotype was found a few times. The junction does not match germline at one end; this may be a read error. The chain recombines TRBV20-1 with TRBJ1-1, with D uncertain. This CDR3 has 13 residues. The germline CDR1 and CDR2 sequences are DFQATT and SNEGSKA (reference sequence). The DNA of the CDR3 is TGCAGTGCTAGAGACCGATTGAACACTGAAGTTTTCTTT. Its protein product is CSARDRLNTEVFF.